This T cell receptor (beta chain) was identified in a study of T-cell memory formation after mild COVID-19. Overall study results and limits: CD4/CD8 balance characterized clones contracting day 15 to 85, and CD4+ skew characterized later expanders. The CD4+ clones that contracted clustered mainly within CM and EM, and the CD8+ clones concentrated in EMRA.

Trimming removed 4 bases at V and 7 bases at J, with 15 bases between. Per the germline V gene, CDR1 is SGHVS and CDR2 is FQNEAQ. This CDR3 region has 14 residues. UMIs and sample barcodes were carried by the TCR alpha and TCR beta cDNA libraries that 5'RACE produced using constant-segment primers. Each CDR3 protein gets one entry after TCRdb re-called the 5' RACE reads with MiXCR. The table includes 58,000 or so distinct CDR3 sequences, roughly 26% detected once. With respect to this clonotype: The antigen is not known.

Sequencing was performed on PBMCs or a T cell subset sorted from them (not recorded which). The sequence derives from a man aged 18 to 29 who had mild COVID-19 (a few samples of this study predate the infection). Cell type and time point are not known. This rearrangement joins TRBV7-8 to TRBJ2-3; D is unclear. The CDR3, as DNA: TGTGCCAGCAGCTCAAACCGGGCCGCTTATACGCAGTATTTT. Its translation is CASSSNRAAYTQYF. The full variable domain, with the rest looked up from reference TRBV7-8 and TRBJ2-3, is GAGVSQSPRYKVAKRGQDVALRCDPISGHVSLFWYQQALGQGPEFLTYFQNEAQLDKSGLPSDRFFAERPEGSVSTLKIQRTQQEDSAVYLCASSSNRAAYTQYFGPGTRLTVL.